These 30 T cell receptor beta chains share one sample of origin, sequenced in a study of cytomegalovirus exposure and HLA in healthy donors. Primers included in the PCR were 60 Vbeta and 13 Jbeta primers. Libraries were prepared by immunoSEQ multiplex PCR; TCRdb keeps only in-frame clonotypes and omits some of them. This sample has roughly 110,000 clones, with around 70% found just once. Sequences were obtained from PBMCs. The origin of the receptors is a young man in good health and CMV-seropositive.

This chain uses TRBV28 with TRBJ2-3, with 10 bases identical to TRBD2. The trim removed 10 bases at V and 4 bases at J, leaving 8 bases unmatched. The CDR3 contains 14 residues. From germline, CDR1 is MDHEN and CDR2 SYDVKM. CDR3: CATQGGLASDTQYF. In DNA, the CDR3 is TGTGCCACCCAGGGGGGACTAGCGTCAGATACGCAGTATTTT.

This rearrangement joins TRBV2 to TRBJ1-2; TRBD1 matches at 7 bases. There are 15 residues in the CDR3. V dropped 1 base and J dropped 4; count of bases not matched to a gene: 6. Germline loops: CDR1 SNHLY, CDR2 FYNNEI. This CDR3 is CASSEEQGVIYGYTF. The CDR3 region has the DNA TGTGCCAGCAGTGAAGAGCAGGGGGTGATCTATGGCTACACCTTC.

The chain carries TRBV7-6 and TRBJ2-1; tentative D call: TRBD1 (6 bases). The CDR3 spans 13 residues. Germline loops: CDR1 SGHVS, CDR2 FNYEAQ. Trimming stripped 5 bases from V and 4 bases from J, with 9 bases between. The CDR3 loop reads CASSTDRYNEQFF. The DNA for the CDR3 is TGTGCCAGCAGCACCGACAGGTACAATGAGCAGTTCTTC.

This clone was picked up a small number of times. The chain couples TRBV10-3 to TRBJ2-7, with D maybe TRBD2 (6 bases). Looked up from germline, CDR1 is ENHRY and CDR2 is SYGVKD. V lost 2 bases and J 2 bases, leaving 13 bases between the germline ends. This CDR3 spans 15 amino acids. DNA for the CDR3: TGTGCCATCAGTGAGACGGGGGACCAGACCTACGAGCAGTACTTC. It is translated as CAISETGDQTYEQYF.

V gene TRBV9 combines with J gene TRBJ2-5; the match to TRBD1 covers 9 bases. CDR3 length: 16 amino acids. CDR1 is SGDLS and CDR2 is YYNGEE in the germline V gene. V dropped 3 bases and J dropped 3; count of bases not matched to a gene: 9. The CDR3 region has the DNA TGTGCCAGCAGCGGAAACGGACAGGGGTGGGAAGAGACCCAGTACTTC. Its translation is CASSGNGQGWEETQYF.

This clone has a single count. The rearrangement uses TRBV28 and TRBJ1-2; D may be TRBD1 (5 bases). The CDR3 loop spans 11 amino acids. V gave up 6 bases and J gave up 9 bases, with 11 bases separating them. CDR1 and CDR2 (germline): MDHEN, SYDVKM. The DNA for the CDR3 is TGTGCCAGCAGGTCAAGGGGTCGCTACACCTTC. Translated, it gives CASRSRGRYTF.

V usage is TRBV5-5 and J usage is TRBJ1-2; a weak D match, TRBD1 (6 bases). The CDR3 length is 15 residues. Trimming removed 2 bases from V and 2 bases from J, with 13 bases in between. In germline, CDR1 is SGHKS, CDR2 YYEKEE (reference sequence). The CDR3 coding sequence is TGTGCCAGCAGCTTTCCAGGGGTCGTAAACTATGGCTACACCTTC. Its translation: CASSFPGVVNYGYTF.

This clone occurred once. V usage is TRBV5-1 and J usage is TRBJ2-7, with D tentatively TRBD1 (6 bases). There are 14 residues in the CDR3. Germline V gene lookup returns CDR1 SGHRS and CDR2 YFSETQ. V was trimmed by 4 bases and J by 0 bases, leaving 11 bases between them. The CDR3 here is CASSNGDNSYEQYF. The CDR3 bases are TGCGCCAGCAGCAACGGGGACAACTCCTACGAGCAGTACTTC.

This clone has a handful of counts. The genes are TRBV2 and TRBJ2-3, with 9 bases lining up with TRBD2. Per the germline V gene, CDR1 is SNHLY and CDR2 is FYNNEI. Germline trimming cut 4 bases from V and 2 bases from J; bases unmatched to any gene: 7. The CDR3 covers 16 residues. The CDR3 DNA follows: TGTGCCAGCAGTGGTGCAGCGGGGGGATACACAGATACGCAGTATTTT. Its translation is CASSGAAGGYTDTQYF.

The gene calls are TRBV5-1 and TRBJ1-2; no clear D gene. This CDR3 region has 12 residues. The ends were cut back, 4 bases at V and 4 bases at J, with 8 bases in the middle. Per the germline V gene, CDR1 is SGHRS and CDR2 is YFSETQ. CDR3 nucleotides: TGCGCCAGCAGCCCGGGGTCCTATGGCTACACCTTC. Its protein product is CASSPGSYGYTF.

The rearrangement joins TRBV4-1 to TRBJ2-7, with D perhaps matching TRBD2 (6 bases). Germline assignment: CDR1 MGHRA and CDR2 YSYEKL. This CDR3 has 14 residues. V lost 4 bases to trimming and J lost 1 base, with 11 bases between them. The CDR3 DNA reads TGCGCCAGCAGCCTCCGGGACTGGTCCTACGAGCAGTACTTC. Its protein is CASSLRDWSYEQYF.

The genes are TRBV21-1 and TRBJ1-1; the table's D call, TRBD1, has no DNA check behind it. TRBV21-1 is classified as a pseudogene. CDR3 length equals 14 residues. CDR3 in amino acids: CASSKGQGKSEAFF. The CDR3, as DNA: TGTGCCAGCAGCAAAGGGCAGGGGAAGTCTGAAGCTTTCTTT.

This clone was found a few times. This chain connects TRBV11-2 to TRBJ1-1; D perhaps matches TRBD1 (5 bases). Germline CDR1 SGHAT, CDR2 FQNNGV. V lost 0 bases and J lost 5, with 10 bases in between. This CDR3 is 14 amino acids long. CDR3 loop: CASSLEGGITEAFF. In nucleotides, the CDR3 is TGTGCCAGCAGCTTAGAGGGGGGAATAACTGAAGCTTTCTTT.

The chain links TRBV6-6 to TRBJ1-6; 7 nucleotides align to TRBD1. The V and J ends lost 6 bases and 5 bases, in that order; junction bases with no gene match: 10. Germline CDR1 is MNHNY and CDR2 is SVGAGI (reference sequence). CDR3 size: 16 residues. The CDR3 here is CASSPPRQGNNSPLHF. The CDR3 DNA follows: TGTGCCAGCAGCCCTCCGCGACAGGGCAATAATTCACCCCTCCACTTT.

This clone has a handful of counts. J is TRBJ1-4 and V is TRBV2; unclear D gene. V lost 4 bases and J lost 0, with 6 bases in between. CDR3 length: 14 amino acids. Germline CDR1 and CDR2: SNHLY and FYNNEI. CDR3 DNA sequence: TGTGCCAGCAGTGTCTATGCAACTAATGAAAAACTGTTTTTT. Translating it yields CASSVYATNEKLFF.

The V and J genes are TRBV5-1 and TRBJ2-5; D gene ambiguous. Trimming pared 4 bases from V and 5 bases from J, leaving 15 bases between. The CDR3 extends over 14 amino acids. In germline, CDR1 is SGHRS, CDR2 YFSETQ. The CDR3 coding sequence is TGCGCCAGCAGCCCTAACCAGGTGACGGAGACCCAGTACTTC. Translated, it gives CASSPNQVTETQYF. The entire variable domain, with the rest obtained from reference TRBV5-1 and TRBJ2-5, is as follows: KAGVTQTPRYLIKTRGQQVTLSCSPISGHRSVSWYQQTPGQGLQFLFEYFSETQRNKGNFPGRFSGRQFSNSRSEMNVSTLELGDSALYLCASSPNQVTETQYFGPGTRLLVL.

This clone was observed a few times. The chain couples TRBV5-1 to TRBJ1-6, with D perhaps TRBD1 (5 bases). Germline CDR1 and CDR2: SGHRS and YFSETQ. The CDR3 consists of 13 residues. V gave up 2 bases and J gave up 10 bases, with 10 bases separating them. CDR3 amino acids: CASSLGHDSPLHF. As DNA, the CDR3 is TGCGCCAGCAGCTTAGGACACGACTCACCCCTCCACTTT.

The genes are TRBV6-5 and TRBJ2-7; 11 nucleotides agree with TRBD2. Germline values: CDR1 MNHEY, CDR2 SVGAGI. This CDR3 spans 14 amino acids. V was clipped by 5 bases and J by 5 bases; unmatched bases: 5. As DNA, the CDR3 is TGTGCCAGCAGTGGGCTAGCGGGGGGCCACGAGCAGTACTTC. Residues: CASSGLAGGHEQYF.

The chain combines TRBV11-2 with TRBJ2-7; 9 nucleotides line up with TRBD1. The ends lost 6 bases at V and 1 base at J; junction bases unmatched: 7. This CDR3 has 15 amino acids. The germline CDR1 and CDR2 sequences are SGHAT and FQNNGV. This chain's CDR3 is CASSAPGQGSYEQYF. The CDR3 DNA reads TGTGCCAGCAGTGCTCCGGGACAGGGATCCTACGAGCAGTACTTC.

The chain uses TRBV11-2 and TRBJ2-7, with 7 bases identical to TRBD1. The V gene's germline CDR1 is SGHAT and CDR2 FQNNGV. The CDR3 has 13 residues. Trimming removed 5 bases from V and 5 bases from J; junction bases left unmatched: 6. The CDR3 protein is CASSLDRVNEQYF. CDR3 sequence (DNA): TGTGCCAGCAGCCTTGACAGGGTCAACGAGCAGTACTTC.

The rearrangement joins TRBV5-4 to TRBJ1-6; maybe TRBD1 (5 bases). Germline V CDR1 and CDR2: SGHNT, YYREEE (reference sequence). Trimming cost V 4 bases and J 5 bases, with 10 bases left between them. There are 14 residues in the CDR3. DNA for the CDR3: TGTGCCAGCAGCCAGGGAGGAGATAATTCACCCCTCCACTTT. Translation: CASSQGGDNSPLHF.

V is TRBV28 and J is TRBJ1-1; D is possibly TRBD1 (6 bases). Germline loops: CDR1 MDHEN, CDR2 SYDVKM. This CDR3 contains 14 residues. Trimming left V 7 bases short and J 5 bases short, with 17 bases between. CDR3 DNA sequence: TGTGCCAGCACCCGGGGGGGGGCCGGAACTGAAGCTTTCTTT. It specifies CASTRGGAGTEAFF.

The chain uses TRBV5-4 and TRBJ1-1; a possible D gene is TRBD1 (5 bases). Per germline, CDR1 SGHNT and CDR2 YYREEE (reference sequence). CDR3 length equals 17 residues. Trimming removed 1 base at V and 3 bases at J, with 19 bases between. This CDR3 reads CASSLSLKLWGDTEAFF. The CDR3 bases are TGTGCCAGCAGCTTGTCTCTAAAACTGTGGGGGGACACTGAAGCTTTCTTT.

This sequence joins TRBV19 and TRBJ2-7; 12 positions match TRBD1. J gave up 3 bases and V 4 bases, and 7 bases lay outside the gene matches. The CDR3 contains 16 residues. Germline loops: CDR1 LNHDA, CDR2 SQIVND (reference sequence). CDR3 loop: CASSTGTGGGFYEQYF. CDR3 coding DNA: TGTGCCAGTAGTACTGGGACAGGGGGCGGATTCTACGAGCAGTACTTC.

The rearrangement joins TRBV4-1 to TRBJ2-7; weak D call: TRBD2 (7 bases). The CDR3 loop spans 16 amino acids. V lost 1 base and J lost 5, with 18 bases in between. Germline V gives CDR1 MGHRA, CDR2 YSYEKL. This CDR3 is CASSQVGWGGSDEQYF. The DNA of the CDR3 is TGCGCCAGCAGCCAAGTAGGGTGGGGGGGCTCGGACGAGCAGTACTTC.

This clone was counted a few times. This rearrangement joins TRBV30 to TRBJ1-2; 7 bases line up with TRBD1. In germline, CDR1 is GTSNPN, CDR2 SVGIG (reference sequence). J lost 5 bases, V lost 3 bases, and 18 bases had no gene match. The CDR3 is 17 amino acids. The CDR3 reads CAWRGVGATGTAYGYTF. CDR3 bases: TGTGCCTGGAGGGGGGTAGGTGCGACCGGGACAGCTTATGGCTACACCTTC.

V is TRBV18 and J is TRBJ2-6; D may be TRBD1 (5 bases). This CDR3 has 17 amino acids. Deletions cut 3 bases from V and 0 bases from J, with 12 bases between. Germline V CDR1 and CDR2: KGHSH, LQKENI. The CDR3 DNA follows: TGTGCCAGCTCACCGACAGTAATCTACTCTGGGGCCAACGTCCTGACTTTC. It codes for CASSPTVIYSGANVLTF.

This chain connects TRBV5-6 to TRBJ1-3; a possible D gene is TRBD1 (6 bases). V was pared by 7 bases and J by 2 bases, with 13 bases between. The CDR3 loop spans 14 amino acids. Germline V CDR1 and CDR2: SGHDT, YYEEEE. Written as DNA, the CDR3 is TGTGCCAGCGGGCCCAGGGGAGCTGGAAACACCATATATTTT. It translates to CASGPRGAGNTIYF.

The chain is built from TRBV30 and TRBJ1-4; TRBD1 matches at 7 bases. Germline CDR1 and CDR2: GTSNPN and SVGIG (reference sequence). The CDR3 has 13 residues. J was trimmed by 2 bases and V by 5 bases; bases with no gene match: 2. The DNA for the CDR3 is TGTGCCTGGGAACAGGGGACTAATGAAAAACTGTTTTTT. Its translation: CAWEQGTNEKLFF.

J is TRBJ1-4 and V is TRBV11-2; D is unresolved. The CDR3 length is 13 residues. V was clipped by 0 bases and J by 5 bases, with 4 bases between them. Germline-derived CDR1 and CDR2 are SGHAT and FQNNGV. The DNA for the CDR3 is TGTGCCAGCAGCTTAGACGCGAATGAAAAACTGTTTTTT. It specifies CASSLDANEKLFF.